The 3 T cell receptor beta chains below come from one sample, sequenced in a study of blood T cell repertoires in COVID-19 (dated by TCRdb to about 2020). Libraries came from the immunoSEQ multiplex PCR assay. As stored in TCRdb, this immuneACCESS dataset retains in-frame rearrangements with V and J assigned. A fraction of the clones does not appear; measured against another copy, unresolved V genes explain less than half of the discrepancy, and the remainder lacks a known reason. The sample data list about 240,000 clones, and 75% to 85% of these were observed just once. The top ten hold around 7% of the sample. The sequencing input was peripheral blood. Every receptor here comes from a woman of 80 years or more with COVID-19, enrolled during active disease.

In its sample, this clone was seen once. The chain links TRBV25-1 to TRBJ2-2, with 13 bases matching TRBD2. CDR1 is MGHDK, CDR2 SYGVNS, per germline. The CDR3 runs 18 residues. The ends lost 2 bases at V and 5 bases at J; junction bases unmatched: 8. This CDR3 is CASSEKGGLAGKTGELFF. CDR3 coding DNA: TGTGCCAGCAGTGAAAAGGGGGGACTAGCGGGAAAAACCGGGGAGCTGTTTTTT. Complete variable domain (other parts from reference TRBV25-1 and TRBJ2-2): EADIYQTPRYLVIGTGKKITLECSQTMGHDKMYWYQQDPGMELHLIHYSYGVNSTEKGDLSSESTVSRIRTEHFPLTLESARPSHTSQYLCASSEKGGLAGKTGELFFGEGSRLTVL.

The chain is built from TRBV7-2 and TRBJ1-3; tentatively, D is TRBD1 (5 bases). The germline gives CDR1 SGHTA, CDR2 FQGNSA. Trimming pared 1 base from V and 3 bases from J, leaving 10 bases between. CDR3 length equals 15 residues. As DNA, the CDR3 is TGTGCCAGCAGCTTAGAGGCAGGGATTGGAAACACCATATATTTT. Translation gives CASSLEAGIGNTIYF.

CDR3 amino acids: CAWKTGYEQYF. CDR3 nucleotide sequence: TGTGCCTGGAAAACAGGCTACGAGCAGTACTTC. The rearrangement links TRBV30 to TRBJ2-7, with D possibly TRBD1 on 5 matching bases. The CDR3 loop spans 11 amino acids. Between the trimmed V and J ends, which lost 4 bases and 3 bases, there was a span of 7 bases. Germline CDR1 reads GTSNPN; CDR2 reads SVGIG (reference sequence). The whole variable domain, remainder taken from reference TRBV30 and TRBJ2-7, is SQTIHQWPATLVQPVGSPLSLECTVEGTSNPNLYWYRQAAGRGLQLLFYSVGIGQISSEVPQNLSASRPQDRQFILSSKKLLLSDSGFYLCAWKTGYEQYFGPGTRLTVT.